What follows describes a single T cell receptor (beta chain). Its antigen is currently unknown. The sample originates from a study of shared clonotypes between healthy human individuals. Study-wide context: Two female and a few male donors aged 18 to 49 were enrolled.

It was CD45RO-negative cells, positively selected for CCR7, that made up naive CD8 cells, with terminally differentiated effector memory CD45RA+ cells excluded. The donors were adults (healthy and HIV-negative) with no recent acute infections or vaccinations. The CDR3 has 12 amino acids. The germline V gene encodes CDR1 MNHNY and CDR2 SVGAGI (reference sequence). Between the trimmed V and J ends, which lost 2 bases and 6 bases, there was a span of 8 bases. The method was immunoSEQ multiplex PCR; TCRdb's version includes in-frame clones alone and lacks a portion of them. The table records about 750,000 clones, more than 85% of them present only once. The study's findings and limits: For naive CD4 cells, 5% to 6.5% of clonotypes were shared across a handful of donors. Shared clonotypes across all four donors exceeded non-shared ones in generation probability.

The receptor's source is a man aged 25-40 years in good health. This sequence joins TRBV6-6 and TRBJ2-7, with D perhaps matching TRBD1 (5 bases). Specimen: naive CD8+ T cells sorted from blood. The CDR3 reads CASSYGRGEQYF. The CDR3 DNA reads TGTGCCAGCAGTTACGGAAGGGGCGAGCAGTACTTC.